This T cell receptor beta chain comes out of a study of blood T cell repertoires in COVID-19. The table came from immunoSEQ multiplex PCR; TCRdb's copy has only in-frame clones and leaves some out. This sample has over 200,000 clones, with about 84% found just once. The germline V and J ends were trimmed by 6 bases and 8 bases, with 16 bases remaining between them. CDR1 is SGHNT, CDR2 YENEEA, per germline. The CDR3 covers 13 residues. The sample consisted of PBMCs or T cells enriched from blood (not recorded which). The genes are TRBV11-3 and TRBJ1-2; D perhaps matches TRBD1 (5 bases). This clonotype was sampled from a man between 60 and 75 years old who had recovered from COVID-19. The CDR3 region has the DNA TGTGCCAGCAGTAGGACATTCAACGGGGGCTACACCTTC. Protein: CASSRTFNGGYTF.